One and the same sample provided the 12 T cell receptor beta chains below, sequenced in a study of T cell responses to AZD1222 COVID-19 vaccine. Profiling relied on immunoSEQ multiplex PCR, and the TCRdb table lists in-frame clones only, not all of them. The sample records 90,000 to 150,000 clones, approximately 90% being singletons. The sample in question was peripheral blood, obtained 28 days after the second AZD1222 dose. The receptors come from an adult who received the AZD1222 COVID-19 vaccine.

CDR3 sequence: CASSWDRVLHNEQFF. The CDR3 DNA is TGTGCCAGCAGCTGGGACAGGGTCCTACACAATGAGCAGTTCTTC. V is TRBV5-6 and J is TRBJ2-1; 9 bases are a match to TRBD1. Germline loops: CDR1 SGHDT, CDR2 YYEEEE. The CDR3 is 15 amino acids. The ends lost 3 bases at V and 5 bases at J; junction bases unmatched: 6. The full variable domain, with the rest looked up from reference TRBV5-6 and TRBJ2-1, is DAGVTQSPTHLIKTRGQQVTLRCSPKSGHDTVSWYQQALGQGPQFIFQYYEEEERQRGNFPDRFSGHQFPNYSSELNVNALLLGDSALYLCASSWDRVLHNEQFFGPGTRLTVL.

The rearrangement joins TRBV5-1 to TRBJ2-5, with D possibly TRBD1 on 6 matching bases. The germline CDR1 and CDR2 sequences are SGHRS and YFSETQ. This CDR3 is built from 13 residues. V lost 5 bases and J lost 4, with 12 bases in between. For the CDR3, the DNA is TGCGCCAGCAGTCCAGGGGTGGTAGAGACCCAGTACTTC. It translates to CASSPGVVETQYF.

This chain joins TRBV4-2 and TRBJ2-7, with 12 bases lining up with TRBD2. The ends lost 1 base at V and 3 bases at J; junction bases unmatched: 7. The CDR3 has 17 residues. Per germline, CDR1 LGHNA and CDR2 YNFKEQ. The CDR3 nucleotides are TGTGCCAGCAGCCAAGTTTTTGGACTAGCGGGACGCTACGAGCAGTACTTC. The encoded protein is CASSQVFGLAGRYEQYF.

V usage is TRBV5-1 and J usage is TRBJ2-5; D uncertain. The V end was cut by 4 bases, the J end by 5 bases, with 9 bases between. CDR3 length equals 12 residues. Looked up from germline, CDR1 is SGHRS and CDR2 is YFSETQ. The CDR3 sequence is CASSRVGETQYF. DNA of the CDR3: TGCGCCAGCAGCCGGGTGGGGGAGACCCAGTACTTC.

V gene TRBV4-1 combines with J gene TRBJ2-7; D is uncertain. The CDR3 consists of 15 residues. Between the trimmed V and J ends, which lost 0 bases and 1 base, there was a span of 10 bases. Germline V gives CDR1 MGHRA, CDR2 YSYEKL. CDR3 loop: CASSQDPSLSYEQYF. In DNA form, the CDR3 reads TGCGCCAGCAGCCAAGATCCCAGCCTATCCTACGAGCAGTACTTC.

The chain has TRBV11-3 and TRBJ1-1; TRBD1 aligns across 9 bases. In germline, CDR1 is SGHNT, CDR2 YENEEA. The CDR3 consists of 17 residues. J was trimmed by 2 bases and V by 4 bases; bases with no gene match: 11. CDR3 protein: CASSSQGQGRPNTEAFF. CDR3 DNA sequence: TGTGCCAGCAGCTCCCAGGGACAGGGACGTCCTAACACTGAAGCTTTCTTT.

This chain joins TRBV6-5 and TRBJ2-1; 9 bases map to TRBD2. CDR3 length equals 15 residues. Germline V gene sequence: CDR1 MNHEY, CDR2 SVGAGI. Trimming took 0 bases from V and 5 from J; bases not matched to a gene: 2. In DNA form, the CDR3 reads TGTGCCAGCAGTTACTCGGCTAGCGGGAACAATGAGCAGTTCTTC. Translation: CASSYSASGNNEQFF.

The CDR3 nucleotides read TGTGCCAGCAGCTTGTGGGTCGTGGGGGGCACTGAAGCTTTCTTT. Its protein is CASSLWVVGGTEAFF. This chain connects TRBV5-5 to TRBJ1-1, with D possibly matching TRBD1 (5 bases). Germline values: CDR1 SGHKS, CDR2 YYEKEE (reference sequence). The CDR3 totals 15 residues. Trimming stripped 1 base from V and 4 bases from J, with 14 bases between.

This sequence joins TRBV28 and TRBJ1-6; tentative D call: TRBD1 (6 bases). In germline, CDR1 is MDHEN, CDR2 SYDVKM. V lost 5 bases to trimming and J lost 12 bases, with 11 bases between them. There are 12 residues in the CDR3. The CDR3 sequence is CASSPPRGPLHF. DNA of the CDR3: TGTGCCAGCAGTCCCCCCAGGGGACCCCTCCACTTT.

The CDR3 is CASSLPGQKNTGELFF. The CDR3 bases are TGTGCCAGCAGTTTACCGGGACAGAAGAACACCGGGGAGCTGTTTTTT. The chain has TRBV28 and TRBJ2-2; TRBD1 aligns across 7 bases. Unmatched junction bases numbered 4, after V lost 2 bases and J lost 1 base. The CDR3 extends over 16 amino acids. Germline lookup yields CDR1 MDHEN and CDR2 SYDVKM. Complete variable domain (other parts from reference TRBV28 and TRBJ2-2): DVKVTQSSRYLVKRTGEKVFLECVQDMDHENMFWYRQDPGLGLRLIYFSYDVKMKEKGDIPEGYSVSREKKERFSLILESASTNQTSMYLCASSLPGQKNTGELFFGEGSRLTVL.

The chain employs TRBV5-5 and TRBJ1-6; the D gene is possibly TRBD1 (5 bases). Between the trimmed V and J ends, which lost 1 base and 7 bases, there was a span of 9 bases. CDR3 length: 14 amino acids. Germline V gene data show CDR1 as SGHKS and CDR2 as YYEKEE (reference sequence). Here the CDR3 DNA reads TGTGCCAGCAGCTTGCTGGACACAAATTCACCCCTCCACTTT. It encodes CASSLLDTNSPLHF.

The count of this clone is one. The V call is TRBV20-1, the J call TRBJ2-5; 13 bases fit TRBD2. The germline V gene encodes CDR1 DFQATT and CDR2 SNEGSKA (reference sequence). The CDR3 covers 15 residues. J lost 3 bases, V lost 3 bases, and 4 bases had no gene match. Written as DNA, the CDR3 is TGCAGTGCTAGTAAAGGACTAGCGGGAGAAGAGACCCAGTACTTC. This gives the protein CSASKGLAGEETQYF.